Here is one TCR beta chain with its context. The J segment lost 2 bases and the V segment lost 4 bases, leaving 6 bases of the junction unmatched. There are 15 residues in the CDR3. Germline CDR1 reads SGHRS; CDR2 reads YFSETQ. TCRdb re-called the RT-PCR reads with MiXCR, one entry per CDR3 protein. The data show about 150,000 distinct CDR3 sequences, approximately 25% seen once. These data are taken from a study of patients and donors after allogeneic stem cell transplantation. The sequenced sample was blood, either unsorted or a sorted T cell fraction (not recorded which). The chain carries TRBV5-1 and TRBJ2-5, with TRBD1 identical over 9 bases. The clonotype originates from a human donor who was either an allogeneic HSCT recipient or a stem cell or donor lymphocyte infusion donor (not recorded which). It is not recorded whose cells these are; they may come from a transplant donor. The CDR3 here is CASSTLTGGQETQYF. In DNA, the CDR3 is TGCGCCAGCAGCACCCTGACAGGGGGACAAGAGACCCAGTACTTC.